A selection of T cell receptor beta chains follows, all from one sample in a study of monozygotic twins with cystic fibrosis. Libraries were prepared by immunoSEQ multiplex PCR; TCRdb keeps only in-frame clonotypes and omits some of them. The table has some 30,000 clones, 92% seen once; the top ten hold roughly 1%. Sequencing was carried out using blood. All receptors come from a girl aged 2-10 years with cystic fibrosis. The CDR3 runs from the conserved cysteine through the conserved F or W.

V gene | CDR3 length | CDR3 protein
TRBV18 | 17 | CASSPQEARSGNQPQHF
TRBV7-9 | 16 | CASSLQVRPLQETQYF
TRBV2 | 17 | CASSASKPAGRLFGAFF
TRBV11-2 | 14 | CAPPISSIGNTIYF
TRBV9 | 16 | CASSVAPGRAYNEQFF
TRBV15 | 12 | CATSEDRQPQHF
TRBV19 | 15 | CASSILVGSNQPQHF
TRBV10-3 | 15 | CAIKEPGRGNTEAFF
TRBV7-2 | 16 | CASSLASGGSGSPLHF
TRBV30 | 12 | CAWSGDVYGYTF
TRBV5-4 | 13 | CASSLPGGTEAFF
TRBV7-2 | 15 | CASSRDRGRTYEQYF
TRBV29-1 | 11 | CSGVVAYEQYF
TRBV19 | 13 | CASSMSELYGYTF
TRBV27 | 15 | CASSLQASRGETQYF
TRBV13 | 16 | CASPQSDGTGVYEQYF
TRBV30 | 16 | CAWSVRRGAGTGELFF